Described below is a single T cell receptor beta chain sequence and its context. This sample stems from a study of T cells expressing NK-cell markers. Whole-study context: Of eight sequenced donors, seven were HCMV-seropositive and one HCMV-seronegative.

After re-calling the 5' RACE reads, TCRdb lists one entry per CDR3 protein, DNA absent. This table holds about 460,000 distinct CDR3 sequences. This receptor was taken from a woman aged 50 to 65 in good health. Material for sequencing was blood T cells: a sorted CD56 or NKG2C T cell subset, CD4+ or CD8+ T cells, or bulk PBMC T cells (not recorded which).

The CDR3: CASTRGTDTGELFF. The chain employs TRBV11-2 and TRBJ2-2. Per germline, CDR1 SGHAT and CDR2 FQNNGV. The CDR3 totals 14 residues.